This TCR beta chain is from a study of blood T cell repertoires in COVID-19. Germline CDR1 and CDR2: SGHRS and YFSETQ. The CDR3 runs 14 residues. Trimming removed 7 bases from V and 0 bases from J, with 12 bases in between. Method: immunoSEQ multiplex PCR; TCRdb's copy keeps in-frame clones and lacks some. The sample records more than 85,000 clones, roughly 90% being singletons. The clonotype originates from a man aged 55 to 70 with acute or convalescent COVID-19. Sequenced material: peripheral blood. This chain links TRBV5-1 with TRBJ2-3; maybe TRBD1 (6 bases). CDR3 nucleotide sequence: TGCGCCAGCTCCCGGGACACCAGCACAGATACGCAGTATTTT. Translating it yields CASSRDTSTDTQYF.